These 9 T cell receptor beta chains came from one sample sequenced in a study of T cells in narcolepsy. Method: immunoSEQ multiplex PCR; TCRdb's copy keeps in-frame clones and lacks some. Of 25,000 to 35,000 clones detected, roughly three quarters appear once; the ten largest clones hold 1.1%. The specimen sequenced was CD45RA- memory CD4+ T cells from PBMCs. All receptors derive from a human donor with narcolepsy.

This clone has just one count. The CDR3 is CATGGGEGGYGYTF. In nucleotides, the CDR3 is TGTGCCACCGGAGGGGGCGAGGGTGGCTATGGCTACACCTTC. The rearrangement links TRBV7-2 to TRBJ1-2; 7 positions match TRBD1. CDR3 length: 14 residues. With V trimmed by 10 bases and J by 4 bases, 12 bases remained unmatched. Germline values: CDR1 SGHTA, CDR2 FQGNSA. The variable domain in full, completed from reference TRBV7-2 and TRBJ1-2, reads GAGVSQSPSNKVTEKGKDVELRCDPISGHTALYWYRQSLGQGLEFLIYFQGNSAPDKSGLPSDRFSAERTGGSVSTLTIQRTQQEDSAVYLCATGGGEGGYGYTFGSGTRLTVV.

V is TRBV14 and J is TRBJ1-2; D might be TRBD1 (5 bases). The V and J ends lost 4 bases and 5 bases respectively, with 20 bases between them. Germline assignment: CDR1 SGHDN and CDR2 FVKESK. The CDR3 runs 16 residues. The CDR3 region has the DNA TGTGCCAGCAGCCGACATGGGACGGAGCTAGGGTATGGCTACACCTTC. Protein: CASSRHGTELGYGYTF. Looking up the rest from reference TRBV14 and TRBJ1-2 gives the full variable domain: EAGVTQFPSHSVIEKGQTVTLRCDPISGHDNLYWYRRVMGKEIKFLLHFVKESKQDESGMPNNRFLAERTGGTYSTLKVQPAELEDSGVYFCASSRHGTELGYGYTFGSGTRLTVV.

This sequence joins TRBV19 and TRBJ1-1; 8 nucleotides line up with TRBD1. Germline-derived CDR1 and CDR2 are LNHDA and SQIVND (reference sequence). The CDR3 has 14 residues. The trim removed 6 bases at V and 9 bases at J, leaving 12 bases unmatched. CDR3 sequence reads: CASSPRGQAKKAFF. The CDR3 nucleotides read TGTGCCAGTAGCCCTAGGGGACAGGCTAAAAAAGCTTTCTTT.

This clone was seen a handful of times. The chain couples TRBV5-5 to TRBJ2-3; tentatively, D is TRBD1 (5 bases). The CDR3 is 15 amino acids. Germline V gives CDR1 SGHKS, CDR2 YYEKEE (reference sequence). Trimming left V 3 bases short and J 1 base short, with 12 bases between. DNA of the CDR3: TGTGCCAGCAGCTGGCTCAGGGATCGCACAGATACGCAGTATTTT. Translation: CASSWLRDRTDTQYF.

CDR3 amino acids: CASSLGDRVVPGAFF. In DNA, the CDR3 is TGTGCCAGCAGCTTGGGGGACAGGGTGGTGCCCGGAGCTTTCTTT. The chain combines TRBV5-5 with TRBJ1-1; TRBD1 matches at 9 bases. This CDR3 is 15 amino acids long. Germline CDR1 is SGHKS and CDR2 is YYEKEE (reference sequence). V lost 0 bases to trimming and J lost 10 bases; unmatched junction nucleotides: 10. Full variable domain (outside the CDR3, taken from reference TRBV5-5 and TRBJ1-1): DAGVTQSPTHLIKTRGQQVTLRCSPISGHKSVSWYQQVLGQGPQFIFQYYEKEERGRGNFPDRFSARQFPNYSSELNVNALLLGDSALYLCASSLGDRVVPGAFFGQGTRLTVV.

This chain uses TRBV2 with TRBJ1-3; D call uncertain. Trimming shortened V by 7 bases and J by 3 bases, and 10 bases separated the two germline ends. The CDR3 is 13 amino acids. Per the germline V gene, CDR1 is SNHLY and CDR2 is FYNNEI. The CDR3 nucleotides are TGTGCCAGCACGGCCACTAGTGGAAACACCATATATTTT. It codes for CASTATSGNTIYF.

This clone was recorded only once. The chain employs TRBV5-6 and TRBJ2-3; 11 bases agree with TRBD2. This CDR3 contains 15 residues. Germline CDR1 and CDR2: SGHDT and YYEEEE. The V gene end was trimmed by 5 bases and the J gene end by 6 bases; junction bases not matched to a gene: 8. The CDR3 loop reads CASRFSGRALDTQYF. CDR3 bases: TGTGCCAGCAGGTTTAGCGGGAGGGCCCTGGATACGCAGTATTTT.

The chain carries TRBV7-9 and TRBJ2-7; possibly TRBD1 for D (5 bases). Germline values: CDR1 SEHNR, CDR2 FQNEAQ (reference sequence). V was trimmed by 5 bases and J by 2 bases, leaving 16 bases between them. The CDR3 totals 15 residues. For the CDR3, the DNA is TGTGCCAGCAGCGCGGACATAGGGCTCGCCTACGAGCAGTACTTC. This codes for CASSADIGLAYEQYF. The whole variable domain, remainder taken from reference TRBV7-9 and TRBJ2-7, is DTGVSQNPRHKITKRGQNVTFRCDPISEHNRLYWYRQTLGQGPEFLTYFQNEAQLEKSRLLSDRFSAERPKGSFSTLEIQRTEQGDSAMYLCASSADIGLAYEQYFGPGTRLTVT.

This clone was seen a handful of times. This CDR3 is CSVGLGLGVTDTQYF. In DNA, the CDR3 is TGCAGCGTGGGGCTGGGACTAGGAGTCACAGATACGCAGTATTTT. This chain joins TRBV29-1 and TRBJ2-3; 8 bases match TRBD2. The CDR3 has 15 residues. V was pared by 6 bases and J by 2 bases, with 10 bases of the junction left unmatched. The germline CDR1 and CDR2 sequences are SQVTM and ANQGSEA.